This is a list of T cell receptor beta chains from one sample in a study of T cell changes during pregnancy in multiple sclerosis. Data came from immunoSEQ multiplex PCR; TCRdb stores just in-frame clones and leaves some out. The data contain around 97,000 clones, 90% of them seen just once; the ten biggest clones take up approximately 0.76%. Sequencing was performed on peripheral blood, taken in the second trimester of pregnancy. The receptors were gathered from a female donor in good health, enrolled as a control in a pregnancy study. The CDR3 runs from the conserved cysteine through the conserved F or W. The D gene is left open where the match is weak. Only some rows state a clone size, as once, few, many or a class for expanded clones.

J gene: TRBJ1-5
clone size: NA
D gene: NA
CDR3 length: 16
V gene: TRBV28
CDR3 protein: CASSLFPQRGNQPQHF
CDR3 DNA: TGTGCCAGCAGTTTGTTCCCACAGCGGGGCAATCAGCCCCAGCATTTT

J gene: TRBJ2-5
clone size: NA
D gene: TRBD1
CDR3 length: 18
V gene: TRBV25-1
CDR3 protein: CASSPSALTGDPQETQYF
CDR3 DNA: TGTGCCAGCAGTCCCTCGGCCTTAACAGGGGACCCCCAAGAGACCCAGTACTTC

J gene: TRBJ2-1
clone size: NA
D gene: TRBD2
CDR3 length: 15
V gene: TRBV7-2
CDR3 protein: CASSLALAGVGEQFF
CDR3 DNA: TGTGCCAGCAGCTTAGCCCTAGCGGGAGTTGGAGAGCAGTTCTTC

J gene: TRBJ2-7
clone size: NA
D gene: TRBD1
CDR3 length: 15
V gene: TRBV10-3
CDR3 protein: CAISKQPGQTYEQYF
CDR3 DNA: TGTGCCATCAGTAAACAACCGGGACAGACCTACGAGCAGTACTTC

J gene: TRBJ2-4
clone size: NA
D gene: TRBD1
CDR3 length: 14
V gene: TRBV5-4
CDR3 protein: CASSFHSQGAGKYF
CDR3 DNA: TGTGCCAGCAGCTTTCACTCCCAGGGGGCGGGGAAGTACTTC

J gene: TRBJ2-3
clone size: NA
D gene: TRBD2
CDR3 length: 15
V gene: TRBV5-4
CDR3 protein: CASSLKRGDLDTQYF
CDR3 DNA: TGTGCCAGCAGCTTGAAGCGGGGTGATTTAGATACGCAGTATTTT

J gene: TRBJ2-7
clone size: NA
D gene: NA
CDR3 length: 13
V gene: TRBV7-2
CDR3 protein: CASSSGVSYEQYF
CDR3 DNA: TGTGCCAGCAGCTCGGGGGTCTCCTACGAGCAGTACTTC

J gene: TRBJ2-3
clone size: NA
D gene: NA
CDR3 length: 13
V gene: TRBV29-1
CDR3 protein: CSVDVRVGYTQYF
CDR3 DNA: TGCAGCGTTGACGTCAGGGTGGGATATACGCAGTATTTT

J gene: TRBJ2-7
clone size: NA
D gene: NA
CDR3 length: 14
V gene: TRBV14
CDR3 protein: CASSLSRGPYEQYF
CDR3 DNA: TGTGCCAGCAGCCTTTCCAGAGGGCCCTACGAGCAGTACTTC

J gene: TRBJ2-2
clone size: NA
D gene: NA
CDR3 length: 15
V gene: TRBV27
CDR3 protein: CASSSRTTITGELFF
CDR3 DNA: TGTGCCAGCAGTTCGAGGACAACCATCACCGGGGAGCTGTTTTTT

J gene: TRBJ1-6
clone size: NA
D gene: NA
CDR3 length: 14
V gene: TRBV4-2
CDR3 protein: CASSQGADRQSLHF
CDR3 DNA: TGTGCCAGCAGCCAAGGGGCGGACAGACAGTCCCTCCACTTT

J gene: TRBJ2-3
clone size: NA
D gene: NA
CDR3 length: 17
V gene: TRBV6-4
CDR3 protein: CASSDSGMRERVDTQYF
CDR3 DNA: TGTGCCAGCAGTGACTCAGGCATGAGAGAGCGGGTGGATACGCAGTATTTT

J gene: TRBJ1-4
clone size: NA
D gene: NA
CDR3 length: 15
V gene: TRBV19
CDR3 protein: CASATGIATNEKLFF
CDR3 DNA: TGTGCCAGCGCTACAGGGATAGCAACTAATGAAAAACTGTTTTTT

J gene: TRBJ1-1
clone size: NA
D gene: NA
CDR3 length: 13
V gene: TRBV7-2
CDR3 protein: CASSLGRNTEAFF
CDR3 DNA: TGTGCCAGCAGCTTAGGTAGAAACACTGAAGCTTTCTTT

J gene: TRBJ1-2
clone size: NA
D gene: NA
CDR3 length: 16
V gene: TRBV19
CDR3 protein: CASSPENGVYAYGYTF
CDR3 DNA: TGTGCCAGTAGTCCCGAAAACGGAGTCTATGCCTATGGCTACACCTTC

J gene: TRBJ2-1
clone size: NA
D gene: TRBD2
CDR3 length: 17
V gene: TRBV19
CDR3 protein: CASSINQRGNFGDEQFF
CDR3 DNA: TGTGCCAGTAGTATAAACCAGCGGGGGAACTTCGGCGATGAGCAGTTCTTC

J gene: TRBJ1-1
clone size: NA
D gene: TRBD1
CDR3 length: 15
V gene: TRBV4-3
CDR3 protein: CASSQLTGGSTEAFF
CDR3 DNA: TGCGCCAGCAGCCAATTAACAGGGGGGAGCACTGAAGCTTTCTTT

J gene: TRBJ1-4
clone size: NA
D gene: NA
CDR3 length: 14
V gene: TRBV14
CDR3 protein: CASSPGVAYEKLFF
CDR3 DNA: TGTGCCAGCAGCCCGGGGGTAGCCTACGAAAAACTGTTTTTT

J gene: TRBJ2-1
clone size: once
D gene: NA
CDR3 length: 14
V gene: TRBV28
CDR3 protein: CASSYLTNYNEQFF
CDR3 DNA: TGTGCCAGCAGTTACCTGACTAACTACAATGAGCAGTTCTTC

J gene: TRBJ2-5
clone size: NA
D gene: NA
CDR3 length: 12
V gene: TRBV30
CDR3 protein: CAWSVGRETQYF
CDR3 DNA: TGTGCCTGGAGTGTCGGGAGAGAGACCCAGTACTTC

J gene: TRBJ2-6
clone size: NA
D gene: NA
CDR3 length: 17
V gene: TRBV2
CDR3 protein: CASSGSSSGAGANVLTF
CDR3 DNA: TGTGCCAGCAGTGGATCTTCATCAGGGGCTGGGGCCAACGTCCTGACTTTC

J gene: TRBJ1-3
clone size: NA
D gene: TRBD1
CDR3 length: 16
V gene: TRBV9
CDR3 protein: CASSLEQGYSGNTIYF
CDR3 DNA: TGTGCCAGCAGCCTCGAACAGGGGTACTCTGGAAACACCATATATTTT

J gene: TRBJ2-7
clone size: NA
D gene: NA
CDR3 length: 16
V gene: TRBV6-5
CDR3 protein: CASSYSPSKPAYEQYF
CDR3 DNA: TGTGCCAGCAGTTACTCACCTTCAAAGCCGGCCTACGAGCAGTACTTC

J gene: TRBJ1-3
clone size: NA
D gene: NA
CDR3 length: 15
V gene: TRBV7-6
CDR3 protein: CASSLARASPDTIYF
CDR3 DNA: TGTGCCAGCAGCTTAGCTCGCGCTAGCCCGGACACCATATATTTT

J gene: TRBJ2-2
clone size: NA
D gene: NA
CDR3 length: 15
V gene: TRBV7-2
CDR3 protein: CASSLGGIVTGELFF
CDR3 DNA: TGTGCCAGCAGCTTAGGCGGGATTGTCACCGGGGAGCTGTTTTTT

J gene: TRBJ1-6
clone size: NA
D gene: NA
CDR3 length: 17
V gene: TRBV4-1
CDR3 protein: CASSLGAVQDLASPLHF
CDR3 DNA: TGCGCCAGCAGCCTGGGGGCCGTACAGGACTTAGCTTCACCCCTCCACTTT

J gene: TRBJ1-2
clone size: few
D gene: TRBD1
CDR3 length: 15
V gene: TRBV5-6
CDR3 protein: CASSRLVDRDSGYTF
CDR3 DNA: TGTGCCAGCAGCCGCCTAGTTGACAGGGATTCTGGCTACACCTTC

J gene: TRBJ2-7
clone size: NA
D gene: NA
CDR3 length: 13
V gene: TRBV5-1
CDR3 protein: CASSLAGRHEQYF
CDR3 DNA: TGCGCCAGCAGCTTGGCAGGGCGCCACGAGCAGTACTTC

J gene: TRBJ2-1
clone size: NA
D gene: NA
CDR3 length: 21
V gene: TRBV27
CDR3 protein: CASSPGGGWGEAGLFWDEQFF
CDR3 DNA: TGTGCCAGCAGTCCCGGAGGGGGTTGGGGTGAAGCGGGGCTATTCTGGGATGAGCAGTTCTTC

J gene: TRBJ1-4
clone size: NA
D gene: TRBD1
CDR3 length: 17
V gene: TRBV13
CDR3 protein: CASSRRLRQGINEKLFF
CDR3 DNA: TGTGCCAGCAGCCGCCGACTCCGACAGGGGATTAATGAAAAACTGTTTTTT

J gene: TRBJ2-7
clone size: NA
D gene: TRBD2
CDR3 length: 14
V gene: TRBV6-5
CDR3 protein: CASRIRGVPYEQYF
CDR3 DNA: TGTGCCAGCAGAATACGGGGGGTTCCCTACGAGCAGTACTTC

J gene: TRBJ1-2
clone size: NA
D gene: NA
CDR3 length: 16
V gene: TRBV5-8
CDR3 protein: CASSLISGRAWYGYTF
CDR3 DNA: TGTGCCAGCAGCTTAATCTCCGGCAGGGCATGGTATGGCTACACCTTC

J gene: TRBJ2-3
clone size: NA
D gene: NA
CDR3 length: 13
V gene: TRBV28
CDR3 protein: CASNSPITDTQYF
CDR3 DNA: TGTGCCAGCAATAGCCCTATCACAGATACGCAGTATTTT

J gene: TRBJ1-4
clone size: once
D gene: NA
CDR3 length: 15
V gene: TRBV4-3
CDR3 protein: CASSHDTGFNEKLFF
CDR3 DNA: TGCGCCAGCAGCCACGATACAGGATTTAATGAAAAACTGTTTTTT

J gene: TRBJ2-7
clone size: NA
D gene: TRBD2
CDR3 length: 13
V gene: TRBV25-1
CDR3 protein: CASRFGGGYEQYF
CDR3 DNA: TGTGCCAGCAGGTTCGGGGGGGGCTACGAGCAGTACTTC

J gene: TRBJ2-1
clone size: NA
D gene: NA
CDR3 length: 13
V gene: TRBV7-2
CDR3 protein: CASSLGTYNEQFF
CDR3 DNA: TGTGCCAGCAGCTTAGGGACATACAATGAGCAGTTCTTC

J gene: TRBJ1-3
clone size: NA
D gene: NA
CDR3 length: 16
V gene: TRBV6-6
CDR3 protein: CASSYSGGSTGNTIYF
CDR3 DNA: TGTGCCAGCAGTTACTCAGGGGGATCAACTGGAAACACCATATATTTT

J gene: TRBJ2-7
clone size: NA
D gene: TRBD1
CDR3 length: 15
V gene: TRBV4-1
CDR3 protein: CASSQDEDREAEQYF
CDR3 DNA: TGCGCCAGCAGCCAAGATGAGGACAGGGAGGCCGAGCAGTACTTC

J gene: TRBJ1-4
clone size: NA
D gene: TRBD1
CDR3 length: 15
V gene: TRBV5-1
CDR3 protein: CASSAGQGWIEKLFF
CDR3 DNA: TGCGCCAGCAGCGCGGGACAGGGTTGGATCGAAAAACTGTTTTTT

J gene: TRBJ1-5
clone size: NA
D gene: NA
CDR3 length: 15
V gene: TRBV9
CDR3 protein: CASSVEGRINQPQHF
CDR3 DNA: TGTGCCAGCAGCGTAGAGGGGCGGATCAATCAGCCCCAGCATTTT

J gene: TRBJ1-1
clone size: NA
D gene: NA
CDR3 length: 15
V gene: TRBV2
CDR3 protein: CASKGGGARSTEAFF
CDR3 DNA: TGTGCCAGCAAGGGAGGGGGAGCGAGGAGCACTGAAGCTTTCTTT

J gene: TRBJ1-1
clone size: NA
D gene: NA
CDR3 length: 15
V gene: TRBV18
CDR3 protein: CASSPLTARNTEAFF
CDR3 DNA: TGTGCCAGCTCACCACTTACCGCCAGGAACACTGAAGCTTTCTTT

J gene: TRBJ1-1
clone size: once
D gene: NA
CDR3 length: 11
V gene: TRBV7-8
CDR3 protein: CASSLALEAFF
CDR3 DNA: TGTGCCAGCAGCTTGGCCCTTGAAGCTTTCTTT

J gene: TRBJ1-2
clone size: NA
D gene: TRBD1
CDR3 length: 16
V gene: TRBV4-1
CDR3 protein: CASSQAGTGSFYGYTF
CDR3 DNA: TGCGCCAGCAGCCAAGCCGGGACAGGGTCTTTCTATGGCTACACCTTC

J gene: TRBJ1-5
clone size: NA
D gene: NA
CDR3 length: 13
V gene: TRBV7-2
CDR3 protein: CASSSDSNQPQHF
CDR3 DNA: TGTGCCAGCAGCTCAGATAGCAATCAGCCCCAGCATTTT

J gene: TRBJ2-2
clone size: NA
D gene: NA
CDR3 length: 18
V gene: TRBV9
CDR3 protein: CASSVRAGLKLNTGELFF
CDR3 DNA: TGTGCCAGCAGCGTAAGGGCGGGGCTTAAACTTAACACCGGGGAGCTGTTTTTT

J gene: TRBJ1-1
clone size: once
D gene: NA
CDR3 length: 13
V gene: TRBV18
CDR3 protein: CASSPSLNTEAFF
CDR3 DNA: TGTGCCAGCTCACCCTCCCTGAACACTGAAGCTTTCTTT

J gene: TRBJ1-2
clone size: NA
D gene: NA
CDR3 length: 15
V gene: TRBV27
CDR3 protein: CASSLKQGGNYGYTF
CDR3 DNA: TGTGCCAGCAGTTTAAAACAGGGTGGGAACTATGGCTACACCTTC

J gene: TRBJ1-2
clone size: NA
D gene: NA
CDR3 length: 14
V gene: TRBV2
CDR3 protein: CATLSGRGNYGYTF
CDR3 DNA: TGTGCCACCTTATCTGGAAGGGGCAACTATGGCTACACCTTC

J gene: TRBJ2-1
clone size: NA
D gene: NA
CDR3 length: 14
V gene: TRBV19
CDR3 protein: CASNGRGDYNEQFF
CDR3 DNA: TGTGCCAGTAACGGCAGGGGGGATTACAATGAGCAGTTCTTC

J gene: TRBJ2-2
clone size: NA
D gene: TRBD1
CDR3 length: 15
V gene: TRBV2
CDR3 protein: CASRNGQANTGELFF
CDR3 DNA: TGTGCCAGCAGGAACGGACAGGCGAACACCGGGGAGCTGTTTTTT

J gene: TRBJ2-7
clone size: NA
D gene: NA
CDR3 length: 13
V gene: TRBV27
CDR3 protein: CASSLSSEAEQYF
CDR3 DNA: TGTGCCAGCAGTTTATCAAGTGAAGCAGAGCAGTACTTC